The sequence of this T cell receptor (beta chain) was determined in a study of cytomegalovirus exposure and HLA in healthy donors. Use of 60 Vbeta and 13 Jbeta primers characterized the PCR. Using immunoSEQ multiplex PCR, the repertoire was profiled, and TCRdb retains in-frame clones only, with some absent. The sample contains about 160,000 clones, 84% of which appear only once. Trimming shortened V by 9 bases and J by 5 bases, and 13 bases separated the two germline ends. CDR3 length: 12 residues. Per germline, CDR1 MNHEY and CDR2 SMNVEV (reference sequence). The material sequenced was PBMCs. The source of this sequence is a young man in good health and CMV-seronegative. J is TRBJ2-5 and V is TRBV27; possible D gene TRBD2, 6 bases. The CDR3 bases are TGTGCCAGTGGCTGGGGGGTGGAGACCCAGTACTTC. Its protein product is CASGWGVETQYF.